The next 25 T cell receptor beta chains were all read from a single sample in a study of T cell responses to AZD1222 COVID-19 vaccine. Produced via immunoSEQ multiplex PCR; TCRdb's table is partial and in-frame only. Altogether roughly 150,000 clones are present, just over 90% being singletons, with the ten largest covering 1% to 1.5%. The starting material was peripheral blood, obtained 28 days after the second AZD1222 dose. These receptors were collected from an adult who received the AZD1222 COVID-19 vaccine.

The chain is built from TRBV5-1 and TRBJ1-6, with 8 bases matching TRBD1. Germline trimming cut 3 bases from V and 9 bases from J; bases unmatched to any gene: 5. The CDR3 loop spans 14 amino acids. Germline V lookup: CDR1 SGHRS, CDR2 YFSETQ. CDR3 DNA: TGCGCCAGCAGCTCCGGACAGGGTGCTTCACCCCTCCACTTT. Translated: CASSSGQGASPLHF.

The rearrangement links TRBV28 to TRBJ2-7; D perhaps matches TRBD2 (6 bases). The CDR3 sequence is 14 residues long. Germline V lookup: CDR1 MDHEN, CDR2 SYDVKM. V was shortened by 7 bases and J by 0 bases, with 13 bases between the two germline ends. This CDR3 is CASKRTGGSYEQYF. CDR3 nucleotides: TGTGCCAGCAAACGTACCGGGGGCTCCTACGAGCAGTACTTC. Full variable domain (rest looked up from reference TRBV28 and TRBJ2-7): DVKVTQSSRYLVKRTGEKVFLECVQDMDHENMFWYRQDPGLGLRLIYFSYDVKMKEKGDIPEGYSVSREKKERFSLILESASTNQTSMYLCASKRTGGSYEQYFGPGTRLTVT.

V and J are TRBV4-1 and TRBJ1-3, with D maybe TRBD1 (5 bases). V lost 1 base and J lost 7, with 14 bases in between. The CDR3 length is 15 residues. CDR1 MGHRA and CDR2 YSYEKL come from the germline V gene. CDR3: CASSQVNYEGNTIYF. CDR3 coding DNA: TGCGCCAGCAGCCAAGTTAATTACGAGGGGAACACCATATATTTT.

The rearrangement uses TRBV9 and TRBJ1-1; D remains unclear. V was pared by 3 bases and J by 6 bases, with 18 bases between. The CDR3 contains 15 residues. CDR1 is SGDLS and CDR2 is YYNGEE in the germline V gene. CDR3 amino acids: CASSGPTEPGAEAFF. CDR3 DNA: TGTGCCAGCAGCGGACCCACGGAGCCGGGCGCTGAAGCTTTCTTT.

The rearrangement joins TRBV3-1 (or the pseudogene TRBV3-2) to TRBJ1-5, with a weak D call TRBD1 (6 bases). The germline V gene has CDR1 LGHDT and CDR2 YNNKEL (reference sequence). V gave up 1 base and J gave up 3 bases, with 13 bases separating them. This CDR3 comprises 16 residues. CDR3 residues: CASSQANTGYNQPQHF. For the CDR3, the DNA is TGTGCCAGCAGCCAAGCTAACACAGGGTACAATCAGCCCCAGCATTTT.

The V gene is TRBV7-2, the J gene TRBJ2-2; possibly TRBD2 for D (6 bases). The CDR3 consists of 16 residues. CDR1 and CDR2 from the germline V gene are SGHTA and FQGNSA. V lost 1 base to trimming and J lost 1 base, with 10 bases between them. The CDR3 spells CASSLVVAVNTGELFF. Written as DNA, the CDR3 is TGTGCCAGCAGCTTAGTTGTAGCGGTGAACACCGGGGAGCTGTTTTTT.

This chain joins TRBV7-9 and TRBJ1-5, with a weak D call TRBD1 (5 bases). Germline CDR1 reads SEHNR; CDR2 reads FQNEAQ (reference sequence). This CDR3 has 16 residues. V shed 1 base and J shed 6 bases, with 16 bases lying between them. The CDR3 DNA is TGTGCCAGCAGCTTAGATGAGGGGACGCTAGGTCAGCCCCAGCATTTT. The encoded protein is CASSLDEGTLGQPQHF.

This chain's CDR3 is CASSFGAGGTYEQYF. In DNA, the CDR3 is TGTGCCAGCAGCTTCGGGGCGGGAGGGACCTACGAGCAGTACTTC. The V and J genes are TRBV11-2 and TRBJ2-7; TRBD2 matches 9 bases. With V trimmed by 3 bases and J by 2 bases, 5 bases remained unmatched. Germline loops: CDR1 SGHAT, CDR2 FQNNGV. CDR3 length: 15 residues.

This rearrangement joins TRBV15 to TRBJ1-5; no clear D. Germline V gives CDR1 LNHNV, CDR2 YYDKDF (reference sequence). The CDR3 length is 12 residues. The germline V and J ends were trimmed by 3 bases and 3 bases, with 3 bases remaining between them. CDR3 loop: CATSRSNQPQHF. The CDR3 DNA reads TGTGCCACCAGCAGGTCCAATCAGCCCCAGCATTTT.

The rearrangement links TRBV5-1 to TRBJ1-1; the D is unclear. V was cut by 0 bases and J by 0 bases, with 9 bases left in between. The germline V gene encodes CDR1 SGHRS and CDR2 YFSETQ. The CDR3 consists of 15 residues. CDR3 region: CASSLEGAMNTEAFF. In DNA, the CDR3 is TGCGCCAGCAGCTTGGAGGGAGCTATGAACACTGAAGCTTTCTTT.

This clone is medium-sized by share. The genes are TRBV4-1 and TRBJ2-7; 10 nucleotides line up with TRBD1. Germline loops: CDR1 MGHRA, CDR2 YSYEKL. V gave up 3 bases and J gave up 4 bases; unmatched junction bases: 3. The length of the CDR3 is 14 residues. The CDR3 nucleotides read TGCGCCAGCAGCCAGTTGGGACAGGGGTACGAGCAGTACTTC. Its protein product is CASSQLGQGYEQYF.

The rearrangement links TRBV23-1 to TRBJ2-1; D gene uncertain. TRBV23-1 is labeled an ORF, and its function is uncertain. The CDR3 runs 13 residues. The V end was cut by 0 bases, the J end by 10 bases, with 10 bases between. CDR3 sequence (DNA): TGCGCCAGCAGTCAATCGAAAGGGTGGGAGCAGTTCTTC. The encoded protein is CASSQSKGWEQFF.

V gene TRBV7-2 combines with J gene TRBJ2-7; 9 bases align to TRBD1. Germline values: CDR1 SGHTA, CDR2 FQGNSA. This CDR3 is built from 15 residues. With 6 bases clipped from V and 0 bases from J, the junction kept 6 bases outside the gene matches. The CDR3 sequence: CASRTNRGLSYEQYF. The CDR3 nucleotides read TGTGCCAGCAGAACGAACAGGGGGCTCTCCTACGAGCAGTACTTC.

Comments on this clone: A much bigger clone sits one base away, suggesting this may be a read error. This specimen includes other DNA sequences encoding the same CDR3. The CDR3 sequence is CASSLGTNLGDRGTNTIYF. CDR3 in DNA: TGTGCCAGCAGCCTAGGGACCAACCTCGGGGACAGAGGAACAAACACCATATATTTT. The J gene is TRBJ1-3, the V gene TRBV7-6; 7 nucleotides align to TRBD1. CDR3 size: 19 residues. Looked up from germline, CDR1 is SGHVS and CDR2 is FNYEAQ. J was trimmed by 6 bases and V by 5 bases; bases with no gene match: 22.

This sequence joins TRBV19 and TRBJ1-4; D possibly corresponds to TRBD1 (6 bases). Deletions cut 5 bases from V and 2 bases from J, with 15 bases between. The CDR3 has 16 amino acids. The germline V gene encodes CDR1 LNHDA and CDR2 SQIVND (reference sequence). CDR3 amino acids: CASSLVFQGTNEKLFF. CDR3 nucleotide sequence: TGTGCCAGTAGTCTCGTTTTTCAGGGGACTAATGAAAAACTGTTTTTT.

This clone was recorded once. J is TRBJ2-7 and V is TRBV7-9; TRBD1 matches 7 bases. Germline values: CDR1 SEHNR, CDR2 FQNEAQ (reference sequence). This CDR3 has 17 residues. The V and J ends lost 5 bases and 3 bases, in that order; junction bases with no gene match: 16. The CDR3 region has the DNA TGTGCCAGCAGCCCAACGTCACCGGGCAGGGGGAACTACGAGCAGTACTTC. It codes for CASSPTSPGRGNYEQYF.

The chain carries TRBV16 and TRBJ2-6, with TRBD1 matching 7 bases. CDR3 length equals 15 residues. Germline-derived CDR1 and CDR2 are KGHSY and FQNENV. V trimming: 7 bases; J trimming: 0 bases; junction bases outside the gene matches: 3. The CDR3 protein is CASTDRDSGANVLTF. For the CDR3, the DNA is TGTGCCAGCACCGACAGGGACTCTGGGGCCAACGTCCTGACTTTC. Looking up the rest from reference TRBV16 and TRBJ2-6 gives the full variable domain: GEEVAQTPKHLVRGEGQKAKLYCAPIKGHSYVFWYQQVLKNEFKFLISFQNENVFDETGMPKERFSAKCLPNSPCSLEIQATKLEDSAVYFCASTDRDSGANVLTFGAGSRLTVL.

V is TRBV3-1 (or the pseudogene TRBV3-2) and J is TRBJ2-5; D is possibly TRBD1 (5 bases). Trimming stripped 1 base from V and 4 bases from J, with 13 bases between. The germline V gene encodes CDR1 LGHDT and CDR2 YNNKEL (reference sequence). This CDR3 region has 15 residues. The CDR3 region is CASSQAQGTGETQYF. The DNA of the CDR3 is TGTGCCAGCAGCCAAGCGCAGGGCACCGGAGAGACCCAGTACTTC.

The chain is built from TRBV4-2 and TRBJ1-2, with D maybe TRBD1 (6 bases). Trimming took off 1 base at V and 1 base at J, with 13 bases between the two ends. Germline values: CDR1 LGHNA, CDR2 YNFKEQ. This CDR3 comprises 16 residues. This CDR3 is CASSQVGDTGNYGYTF. CDR3 in DNA: TGTGCCAGCAGCCAAGTTGGGGACACGGGTAACTATGGCTACACCTTC.

On this clone itself: The same CDR3 arises from other DNA sequences in this sample as well. This chain uses TRBV27 with TRBJ2-6; a weak D match, TRBD1 (5 bases). V was trimmed by 6 bases and J by 0 bases, leaving 12 bases between them. CDR1 and CDR2 (germline): MNHEY, SMNVEV (reference sequence). The CDR3 loop spans 16 amino acids. In nucleotides, the CDR3 is TGTGCCAGCAGGCAAACAGGCCCCTCTGGGGCCAACGTCCTGACTTTC. This codes for CASRQTGPSGANVLTF.

The rearrangement uses TRBV7-9 and TRBJ2-2, with no clear D. CDR1 and CDR2 from the germline V gene are SEHNR and FQNEAQ (reference sequence). The V and J ends lost 2 bases and 3 bases respectively, with 13 bases between them. This CDR3 contains 16 residues. CDR3 protein: CASSLPAGDDTGELFF. For the CDR3, the DNA is TGTGCCAGCAGCTTACCAGCAGGAGACGACACCGGGGAGCTGTTTTTT.

The chain has TRBV19 and TRBJ1-1; 12 bases fit TRBD1. The V segment lost 4 bases and the J segment 3 bases; nucleotides outside the gene matches: 3. The CDR3 runs 15 residues. Germline V gene lookup returns CDR1 LNHDA and CDR2 SQIVND (reference sequence). The CDR3 DNA sequence: TGTGCCAGTAGTAATCGGGACAGGGGGCACACTGAAGCTTTCTTT. Its protein is CASSNRDRGHTEAFF.

The chain has TRBV6-9 and TRBJ2-1, with 9 nucleotides matching TRBD1. J lost 6 bases, V lost 0 bases, and 3 bases had no gene match. The CDR3 sequence is 15 residues long. Germline V gene data show CDR1 as MNHGY and CDR2 as SVAAGI. The CDR3 coding sequence is TGTGCCAGCAGTTATTCAGGGACAGGGCGCAATGAGCAGTTCTTC. Translating gives CASSYSGTGRNEQFF.

In nucleotides, the CDR3 is TGTGCCAGCAGCACGCGGGGACTAGCGGGCACAGATACGCAGTATTTT. It specifies CASSTRGLAGTDTQYF. This sequence joins TRBV21-1 and TRBJ2-3; the D segment call TRBD2 is taken from the table without a DNA check. TRBV21-1 is a pseudogene locus. This CDR3 is built from 16 residues.

This chain joins TRBV6-5 and TRBJ1-5, with D perhaps matching TRBD1 (5 bases). CDR1 MNHEY and CDR2 SVGAGI come from the germline V gene. The CDR3 is 14 amino acids. V was shortened by 6 bases and J by 6 bases, with 15 bases between the two germline ends. The CDR3 DNA sequence: TGTGCCAGCAGCGGAAGCAGGGTATTTCAGCCCCAGCATTTT. Amino acid sequence: CASSGSRVFQPQHF.